The 20 T cell receptor beta chains given below trace back to one sample, sequenced in a study of beta chain features in type 1 diabetes. TCRB transcripts that were expressed got sequenced, as all of the isolated RNA had been reverse transcribed. TCRdb's table, derived via immunoSEQ multiplex PCR, lists solely in-frame clones and lacks some. Among nearly 350,000 clones listed, around 7.6% were seen once. The sequencing input was central memory CD4+ T cells from blood. All receptors derive from a woman between 18 and 29 years old in good health.

The sample holds a few counts of this clone. The rearrangement links TRBV7-2 to TRBJ1-2, with TRBD1 as a possible D gene (5 bases). Trimming left V 6 bases short and J 6 bases short, with 14 bases between. Germline CDR1 SGHTA, CDR2 FQGNSA. The CDR3 has 13 residues. The DNA of the CDR3 is TGTGCCAGCAGGGTGGACATTCTTAATGGCTACACCTTC. It is translated as CASRVDILNGYTF.

This clone was recorded a few times. V usage is TRBV4-3 and J usage is TRBJ2-4; 8 nucleotides line up with TRBD1. The CDR3 consists of 14 residues. Germline V CDR1 and CDR2: LGHNA, YSLEER. V lost 4 bases, J lost 8 bases, and 7 bases stayed unmatched. The CDR3 loop reads CASSLRGPGYIQYF. The CDR3 nucleotides are TGCGCCAGCAGCCTCAGGGGGCCGGGATACATTCAGTACTTC.

This clone was observed a few times. The V call is TRBV5-8, the J call TRBJ2-5; D is unclear. This CDR3 has 11 amino acids. Trimming removed 2 bases from V and 4 bases from J, with 3 bases in between. CDR1 is SGHTS, CDR2 YDEGEE, per germline. The DNA of the CDR3 is TGTGCCAGCAGCTTCACAGAGACCCAGTACTTC. Protein product: CASSFTETQYF.

The sample holds a few counts of this clone. V usage is TRBV4-3 and J usage is TRBJ2-2, with 9 positions matching TRBD1. The CDR3 is 18 amino acids. V lost 1 base to trimming and J lost 5 bases; unmatched junction nucleotides: 11. Germline V gene lookup returns CDR1 LGHNA and CDR2 YSLEER. CDR3 amino acids: CASSQGTQYRGQTGELFF. CDR3 in DNA: TGCGCCAGCAGCCAAGGAACCCAGTACAGGGGGCAAACCGGGGAGCTGTTTTTT.

A few counts support this clone. The chain couples TRBV21-1 to TRBJ2-5; the table's D call of TRBD2 was not tested on the DNA. TRBV21-1 counts as a pseudogene. The CDR3 extends over 17 amino acids. CDR3 residues: CASILYGGSSYWETQYF. CDR3 coding DNA: TGTGCCAGCATTTTGTACGGCGGATCGAGTTATTGGGAGACCCAGTACTTC.

This clone turned up a few times. The chain employs TRBV4-3 and TRBJ1-2, with D perhaps TRBD1 (5 bases). The CDR3 is 14 amino acids. The V end lost 0 bases, the J end lost 7 bases, and 12 bases lay between the germline ends. Germline V lookup: CDR1 LGHNA, CDR2 YSLEER. This chain's CDR3 is CASSQDGHSSGYTF. As DNA, the CDR3 is TGCGCCAGCAGCCAAGACGGACACTCCAGTGGCTACACCTTC.

This clone was observed many times. The genes are TRBV10-3 and TRBJ2-5; D is unresolved. V was clipped by 6 bases and J by 5 bases, with 13 bases between them. Germline V gene sequence: CDR1 ENHRY, CDR2 SYGVKD. The CDR3 has 13 residues. The DNA for the CDR3 is TGTGCCATCAGGGGCGACGTCCAGGAGACCCAGTACTTC. It is translated as CAIRGDVQETQYF.

The sample holds a few counts of this clone. V and J are TRBV6-6 and TRBJ2-5; 7 bases are shared with TRBD1. Losses at the gene ends were 8 bases for V and 5 bases for J; bases not matched to a gene: 8. The CDR3 covers 13 residues. The germline gives CDR1 MNHNY, CDR2 SVGAGI (reference sequence). The CDR3 region is CASRRGFIETQYF. CDR3 coding DNA: TGTGCCAGCCGCAGGGGGTTCATTGAGACCCAGTACTTC.

This clone showed up many times. The chain recombines TRBV28 with TRBJ2-3, with TRBD2 identical over 10 bases. Germline CDR1 MDHEN, CDR2 SYDVKM. V trimming: 6 bases; J trimming: 0 bases; junction bases outside the gene matches: 6. This CDR3 is 16 amino acids long. As DNA, the CDR3 is TGTGCCAGCAGACCTACTAGCGGGACTAGCACAGATACGCAGTATTTT. It translates to CASRPTSGTSTDTQYF.

This clone was observed a few times. The J gene is TRBJ2-2, the V gene TRBV4-2; TRBD2 might be the D (6 bases). The germline V gene encodes CDR1 LGHNA and CDR2 YNFKEQ. Trimming took off 4 bases at V and 0 bases at J, with 6 bases between the two ends. This CDR3 comprises 14 residues. The CDR3 region is CASSLAANTGELFF. DNA for the CDR3: TGTGCCAGCAGCCTAGCGGCGAACACCGGGGAGCTGTTTTTT.

V usage is TRBV27 and J usage is TRBJ2-1; D gene uncertain. Per germline, CDR1 MNHEY and CDR2 SMNVEV (reference sequence). Trimming took off 3 bases at V and 5 bases at J, with 23 bases between the two ends. The CDR3 has 18 amino acids. CDR3 bases: TGTGCCAGCAGTTTGACGTGGTTAGGAGTGGCCCCCCACAATGAGCAGTTCTTC. The encoded protein is CASSLTWLGVAPHNEQFF.

This clone was seen only a few times. The genes are TRBV27 and TRBJ2-7; 11 nucleotides line up with TRBD1. Germline assignment: CDR1 MNHEY and CDR2 SMNVEV (reference sequence). Trimming cost V 4 bases and J 3 bases; bases outside gene matches: 5. The CDR3 spans 15 residues. This CDR3 reads CASSSRTGGFYEQYF. CDR3 sequence (DNA): TGTGCCAGCAGTTCAAGGACAGGGGGCTTCTACGAGCAGTACTTC.

The rearrangement links TRBV10-2 to TRBJ1-5, with 8 bases fitting TRBD1. The length of the CDR3 is 13 residues. Looked up from germline, CDR1 is WSHSY and CDR2 is SAAADI. Trimming removed 7 bases from V and 4 bases from J; junction bases left unmatched: 3. CDR3 DNA sequence: TGCGCCAGCACAGGACAGGGAAATCAGCCCCAGCATTTT. This translates into CASTGQGNQPQHF.

This clone was detected only a few times. The chain is built from TRBV5-4 and TRBJ2-7; D call uncertain. CDR3 length: 11 amino acids. With 4 bases removed from V and 7 bases from J, the gap between germline ends came to 9 bases. CDR1 and CDR2 (germline): SGHNT, YYREEE (reference sequence). The CDR3, as DNA: TGTGCCAGCAGCGGAGCTGGGGAGCAGTACTTC. Translation: CASSGAGEQYF.

The chain joins TRBV19 to TRBJ2-1; 11 nucleotides line up with TRBD2. Looked up from germline, CDR1 is LNHDA and CDR2 is SQIVND (reference sequence). The length of the CDR3 is 16 residues. V shed 5 bases, J shed 12 bases, and the junction held 15 bases outside the gene matches. CDR3 sequence: CASSPQDSGRALGQFF. The CDR3 region has the DNA TGTGCCAGTAGTCCCCAGGATAGCGGGAGGGCCCTCGGGCAGTTCTTC.

This rearrangement joins TRBV29-1 to TRBJ2-3; 9 positions agree with TRBD2. This CDR3 has 12 residues. V lost 6 bases and J lost 3; bases outside the gene matches: 1. Looked up from germline, CDR1 is SQVTM and CDR2 is ANQGSEA. CDR3 in DNA: TGCAGCGTCGGACTAGCGACAGATACGCAGTATTTT. Residues: CSVGLATDTQYF.

This chain uses TRBV6-5 with TRBJ2-1, with TRBD2 identical over 8 bases. Germline V gene lookup returns CDR1 MNHEY and CDR2 SVGAGI. This CDR3 has 15 amino acids. V lost 4 bases to trimming and J lost 4 bases; unmatched junction nucleotides: 6. The CDR3 protein is CASSSPGLGYNEQFF. The CDR3 DNA is TGTGCCAGCAGTTCGCCGGGACTAGGGTACAATGAGCAGTTCTTC.

This clone was counted between two and nine times. This sequence joins TRBV7-2 and TRBJ2-3, with TRBD2 matching over 9 bases. The ends lost 1 base at V and 5 bases at J; junction bases unmatched: 4. The CDR3 has 15 residues. Germline V lookup: CDR1 SGHTA, CDR2 FQGNSA. The CDR3 DNA sequence: TGTGCCAGCAGCTTAGGGGGTAGCGGGAGAGATACGCAGTATTTT. Translated, it gives CASSLGGSGRDTQYF.

This CDR3 is CASRAMRGILNNEQFF. The CDR3 bases are TGTGCCAGCAGAGCTATGAGGGGGATCTTGAACAATGAGCAGTTCTTC. J is TRBJ2-1 and V is TRBV27; D perhaps matches TRBD1 (6 bases). The length of the CDR3 is 16 residues. V shed 6 bases and J shed 5 bases, with 20 bases lying between them. Germline CDR1 MNHEY, CDR2 SMNVEV (reference sequence).

The V call is TRBV4-3, the J call TRBJ2-2; 11 positions agree with TRBD2. CDR3 length equals 18 residues. The germline V gene has CDR1 LGHNA and CDR2 YSLEER. Germline trimming cut 0 bases from V and 2 bases from J; bases unmatched to any gene: 5. CDR3 sequence: CASSQDRLAGHNTGELFF. Here the CDR3 DNA reads TGCGCCAGCAGCCAAGACAGACTAGCGGGACACAACACCGGGGAGCTGTTTTTT.